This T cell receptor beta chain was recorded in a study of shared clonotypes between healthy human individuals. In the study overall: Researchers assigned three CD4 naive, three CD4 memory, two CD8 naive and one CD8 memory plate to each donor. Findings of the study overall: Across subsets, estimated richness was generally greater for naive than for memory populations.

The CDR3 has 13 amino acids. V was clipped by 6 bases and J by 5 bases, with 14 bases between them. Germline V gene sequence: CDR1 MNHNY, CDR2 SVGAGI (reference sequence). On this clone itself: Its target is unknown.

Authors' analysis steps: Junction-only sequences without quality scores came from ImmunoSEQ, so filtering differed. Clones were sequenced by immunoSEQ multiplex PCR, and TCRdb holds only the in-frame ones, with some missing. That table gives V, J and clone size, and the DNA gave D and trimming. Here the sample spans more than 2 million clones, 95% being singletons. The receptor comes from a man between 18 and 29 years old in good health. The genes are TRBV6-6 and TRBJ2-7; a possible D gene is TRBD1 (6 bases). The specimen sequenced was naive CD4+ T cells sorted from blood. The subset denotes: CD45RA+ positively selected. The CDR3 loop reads CASRQGIYDEQYF. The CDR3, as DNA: TGTGCCAGCAGACAGGGTATCTATGACGAGCAGTACTTC.